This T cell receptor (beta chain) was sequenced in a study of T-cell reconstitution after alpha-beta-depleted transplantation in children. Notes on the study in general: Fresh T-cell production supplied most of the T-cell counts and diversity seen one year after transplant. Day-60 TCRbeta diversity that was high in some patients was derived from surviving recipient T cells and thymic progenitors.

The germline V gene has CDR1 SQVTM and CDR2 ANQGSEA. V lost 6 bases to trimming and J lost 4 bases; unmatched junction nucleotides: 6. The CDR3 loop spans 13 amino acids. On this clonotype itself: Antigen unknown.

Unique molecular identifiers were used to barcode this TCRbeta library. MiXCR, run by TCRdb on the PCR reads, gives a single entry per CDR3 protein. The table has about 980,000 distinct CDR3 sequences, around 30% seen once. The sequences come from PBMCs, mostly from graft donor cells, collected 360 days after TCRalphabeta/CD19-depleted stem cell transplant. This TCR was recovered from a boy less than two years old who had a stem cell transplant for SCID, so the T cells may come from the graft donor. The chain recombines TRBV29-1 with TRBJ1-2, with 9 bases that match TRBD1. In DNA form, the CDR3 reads TGCAGCGTACAGGGGGCGCTGGGCTATGGCTACACCTTC. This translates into CSVQGALGYGYTF.